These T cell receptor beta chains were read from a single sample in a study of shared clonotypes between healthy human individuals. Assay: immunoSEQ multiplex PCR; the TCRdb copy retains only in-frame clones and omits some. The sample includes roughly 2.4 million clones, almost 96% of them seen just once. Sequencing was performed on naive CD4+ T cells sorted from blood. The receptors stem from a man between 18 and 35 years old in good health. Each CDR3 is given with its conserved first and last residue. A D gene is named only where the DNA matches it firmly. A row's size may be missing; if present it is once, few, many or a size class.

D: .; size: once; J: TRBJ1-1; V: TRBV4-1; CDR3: CASSQDRDSGPINTEAFF; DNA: TGCGCCAGCAGCCAAGATAGAGACTCGGGGCCTATCAACACTGAAGCTTTCTTT
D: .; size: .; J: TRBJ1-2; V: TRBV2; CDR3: CASSGRGYNYGYTF; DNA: TGTGCCAGCAGTGGAAGGGGATATAACTATGGCTACACCTTC
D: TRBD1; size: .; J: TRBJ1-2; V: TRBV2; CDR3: CASSVDRAGGGYTF; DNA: TGTGCCAGCAGTGTCGACAGGGCGGGCGGAGGCTACACCTTC
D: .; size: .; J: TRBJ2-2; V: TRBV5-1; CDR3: CASSLRDTGELFF; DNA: TGCGCCAGCAGCTTGCGTGACACCGGGGAGCTGTTTTTT
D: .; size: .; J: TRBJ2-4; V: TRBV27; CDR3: CASSFHRPQVETYPSAKNIQYF; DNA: TGTGCCAGCAGTTTTCATCGGCCCCAAGTAGAGACCTACCCATCAGCCAAAAACATTCAGTACTTC
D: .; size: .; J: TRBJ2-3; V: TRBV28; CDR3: CASSSSSTDTQYF; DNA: TGTGCCAGCAGTTCTTCTAGCACAGATACGCAGTATTTT
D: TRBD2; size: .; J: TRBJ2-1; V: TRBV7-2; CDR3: CASSSVAGSSYNEQFF; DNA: TGTGCCAGCAGCTCCGTAGCGGGGAGCTCCTACAATGAGCAGTTCTTC
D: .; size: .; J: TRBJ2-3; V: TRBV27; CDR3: CASRYGFPSTDTQYF; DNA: TGTGCCAGCCGCTACGGGTTCCCTAGCACAGATACGCAGTATTTT
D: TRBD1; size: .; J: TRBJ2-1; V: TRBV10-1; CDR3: CATSRDRAYNEQFF; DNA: TGCGCCACGTCCCGGGACAGGGCCTACAATGAGCAGTTCTTC
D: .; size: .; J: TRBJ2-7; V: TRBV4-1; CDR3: CASSQDQGTGEQYF; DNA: TGCGCCAGCAGCCAAGACCAGGGTACGGGGGAGCAGTACTTC
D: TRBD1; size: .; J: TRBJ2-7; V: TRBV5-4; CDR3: CASSSTGESSYEQYF; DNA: TGTGCCAGCAGCTCAACAGGGGAGAGCTCCTACGAGCAGTACTTC
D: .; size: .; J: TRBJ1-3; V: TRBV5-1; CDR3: CASSPFTGNTIYF; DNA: TGCGCCAGCAGCCCCTTTACAGGAAACACCATATATTTT
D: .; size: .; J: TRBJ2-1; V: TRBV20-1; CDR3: CSARETGEQFF; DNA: TGCAGTGCTAGAGAAACAGGGGAGCAGTTCTTC
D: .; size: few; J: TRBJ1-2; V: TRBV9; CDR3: CASSPTSGLSYGYTF; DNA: TGTGCCAGCAGCCCCACCTCGGGGTTGAGCTATGGCTACACCTTC
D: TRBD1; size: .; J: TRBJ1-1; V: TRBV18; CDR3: CASSPQRQGRTEAFF; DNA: TGTGCCAGCTCACCACAACGACAGGGGAGGACTGAAGCTTTCTTT
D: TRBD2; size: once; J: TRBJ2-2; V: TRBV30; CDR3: CAWAVAGGNTGELFF; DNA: TGTGCCTGGGCCGTAGCGGGGGGGAACACCGGGGAGCTGTTTTTT
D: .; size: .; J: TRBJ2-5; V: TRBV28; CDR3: CASRPRNQETQYF; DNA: TGTGCCAGCAGACCACGAAACCAAGAGACCCAGTACTTC
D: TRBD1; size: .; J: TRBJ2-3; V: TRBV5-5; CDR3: CASSRQGGTDTQYF; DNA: TGTGCCAGCAGCCGACAGGGGGGCACAGATACGCAGTATTTT
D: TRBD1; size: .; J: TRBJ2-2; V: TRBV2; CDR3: CASEKDRAYTGELFF; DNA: TGTGCCAGTGAGAAAGACAGGGCGTACACCGGGGAGCTGTTTTTT
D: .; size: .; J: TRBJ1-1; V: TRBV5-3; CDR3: CARNATGMNTEAFF; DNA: TGTGCCAGAAATGCCACAGGAATGAACACTGAAGCTTTCTTT
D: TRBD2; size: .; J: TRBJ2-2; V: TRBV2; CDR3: CASEKAGSTGELFF; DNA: TGTGCCAGTGAGAAAGCGGGATCCACCGGGGAGCTGTTTTTT
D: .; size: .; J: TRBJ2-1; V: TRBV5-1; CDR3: CASSLAPGRRADEQFF; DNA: TGCGCCAGCAGCTTGGCACCTGGCCGCCGGGCGGATGAGCAGTTCTTC
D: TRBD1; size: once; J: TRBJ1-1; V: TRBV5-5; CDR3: CASTGTGDTEAFF; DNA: TGTGCCAGCACCGGGACAGGGGACACTGAAGCTTTCTTT
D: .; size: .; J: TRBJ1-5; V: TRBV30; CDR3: CAWSVGLFHSNQPQHF; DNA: TGTGCCTGGAGTGTAGGCCTCTTCCATAGCAATCAGCCCCAGCATTTT
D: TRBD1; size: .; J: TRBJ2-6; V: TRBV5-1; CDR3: CASKQTGKLSGANVLTF; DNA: TGCGCCAGCAAACAGACAGGGAAACTTTCTGGGGCCAACGTCCTGACTTTC
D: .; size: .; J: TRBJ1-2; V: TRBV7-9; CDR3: CASSPGWVYGYTF; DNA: TGTGCCAGCAGCCCGGGGTGGGTCTATGGCTACACCTTC
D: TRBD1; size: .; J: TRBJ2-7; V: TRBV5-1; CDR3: CASSFGGKQGEGYEQYF; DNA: TGCGCCAGCAGCTTCGGGGGAAAACAGGGGGAAGGTTACGAGCAGTACTTC
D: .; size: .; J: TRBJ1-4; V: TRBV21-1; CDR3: CASSKAGEKLFF; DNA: TGTGCCAGCAGCAAAGCGGGTGAAAAACTGTTTTTT
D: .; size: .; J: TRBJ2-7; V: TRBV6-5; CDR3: CASTRGNEQYF; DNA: TGTGCCAGCACCCGAGGAAACGAGCAGTACTTC
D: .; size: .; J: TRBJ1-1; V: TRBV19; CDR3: CASSFSRQLEAFF; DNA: TGTGCCAGTAGTTTCTCTAGACAGCTTGAAGCTTTCTTT
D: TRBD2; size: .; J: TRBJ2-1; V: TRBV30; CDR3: CAWGRAWTSGFWDEQFF; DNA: TGTGCCTGGGGTAGGGCATGGACTAGCGGGTTTTGGGATGAGCAGTTCTTC
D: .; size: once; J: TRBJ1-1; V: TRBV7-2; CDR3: CASSPRGISEAFF; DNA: TGTGCCAGCAGCCCGAGAGGAATCTCGGAAGCTTTCTTT
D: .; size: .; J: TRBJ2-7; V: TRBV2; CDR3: CASRTEGVSYEQYF; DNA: TGTGCCAGCAGGACCGAAGGGGTCTCCTACGAGCAGTACTTC
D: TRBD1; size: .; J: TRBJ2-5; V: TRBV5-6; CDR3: CASSPLTGAFQETQYF; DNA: TGTGCCAGCAGCCCCCTTACAGGGGCTTTCCAAGAGACCCAGTACTTC
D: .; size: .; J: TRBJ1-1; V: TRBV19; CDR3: CASSITGLNTEAFF; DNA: TGTGCCAGTAGTATCACAGGCCTGAACACTGAAGCTTTCTTT
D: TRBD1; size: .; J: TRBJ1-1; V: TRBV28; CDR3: CASSPPDRAGTEAFF; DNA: TGTGCCAGCAGTCCACCAGACAGGGCGGGTACTGAAGCTTTCTTT
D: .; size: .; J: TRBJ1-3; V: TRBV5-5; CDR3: CASSLEGNTIYF; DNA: TGTGCCAGCAGCTTGGAAGGAAACACCATATATTTT
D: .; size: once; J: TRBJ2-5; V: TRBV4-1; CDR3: CASSQPTGGETQYF; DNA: TGCGCCAGCAGCCAGCCGACAGGAGGGGAGACCCAGTACTTC